This TCR beta chain was recorded in a study of T cell repertoires in cytomegalovirus infection. Study summary: Public TCR beta signatures provided an indication of both CMV infection and a matching HLA type. Broader study findings: CMV-specific HLA-C-restricted TCR beta clonotypes dominated the ex vivo response.

Germline loops: CDR1 SGHTA, CDR2 FQGNSA. This CDR3 is built from 14 residues. V was shortened by 5 bases and J by 8 bases, with 16 bases between the two germline ends. This clonotype has ten or more counts. The antigen is unknown. In TCRdb, the reads were re-called with MiXCR into one record per CDR3 protein. The table shows 100,000 to 150,000 distinct CDR3 sequences, with roughly 25% occurring only once. This chain connects TRBV7-2 to TRBJ1-5; no reliable D call. Specimen: PBMCs, sequenced either directly or after in vitro stimulation (not recorded which). The receptor was derived from a human donor in good health (CMV status not recorded). Some clones in this sample may be carry-over from other donors' samples. CDR3 coding DNA: TGTGCCAGCAGCGCGGACCTGCTTCAGAAGCCCCAGCATTTT. Amino acids: CASSADLLQKPQHF.